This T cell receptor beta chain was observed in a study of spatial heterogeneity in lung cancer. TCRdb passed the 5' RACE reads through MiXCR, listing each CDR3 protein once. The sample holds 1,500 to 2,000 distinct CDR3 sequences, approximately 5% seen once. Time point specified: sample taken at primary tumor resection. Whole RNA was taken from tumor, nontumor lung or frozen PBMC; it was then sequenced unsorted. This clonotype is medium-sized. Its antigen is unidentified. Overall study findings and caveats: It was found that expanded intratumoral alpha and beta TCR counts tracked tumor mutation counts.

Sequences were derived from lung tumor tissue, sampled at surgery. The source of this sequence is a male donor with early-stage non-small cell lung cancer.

CDR3 DNA: TGTGCCAGCAGAGGGGACGTCGGGGAGCTGTTTTTT. Its translation is CASRGDVGELFF. J is TRBJ2-2 and V is TRBV12-3 or TRBV12-4, with D possibly being TRBD1 or TRBD2 (5 bases each). The V end was cut by 6 bases, the J end by 7 bases, with 9 bases between. The CDR3 totals 12 residues.